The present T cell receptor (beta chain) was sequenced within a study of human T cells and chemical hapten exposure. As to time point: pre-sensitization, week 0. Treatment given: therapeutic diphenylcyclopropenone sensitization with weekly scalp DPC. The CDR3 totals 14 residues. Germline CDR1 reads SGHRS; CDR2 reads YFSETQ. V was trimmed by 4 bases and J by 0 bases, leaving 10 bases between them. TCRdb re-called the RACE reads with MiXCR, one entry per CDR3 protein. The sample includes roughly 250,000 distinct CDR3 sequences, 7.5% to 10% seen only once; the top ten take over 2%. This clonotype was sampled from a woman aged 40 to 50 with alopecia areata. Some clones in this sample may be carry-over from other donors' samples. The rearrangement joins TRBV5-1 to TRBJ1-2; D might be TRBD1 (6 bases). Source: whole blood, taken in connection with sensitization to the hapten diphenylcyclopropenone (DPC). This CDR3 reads CASSPDSTNYGYTF. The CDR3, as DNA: TGCGCCAGCAGCCCGGACAGTACTAACTATGGCTACACCTTC.